The 23 T cell receptor beta chains reported below all come from one sample, sequenced in a study of blood T cells in healthy people across ages. A second PCR of about 6 to 12 cycles used a sample-barcoded 5' primer and a J-beta primer mix. TCRdb reprocessed the 5' RACE reads with MiXCR, giving one entry per CDR3 protein. Among around 1,500,000 distinct CDR3 sequences listed, around 39% were seen once. Sequencing used blood. All receptors derive from a woman between 18 and 29 years old in good health.

The rearrangement links TRBV18 to TRBJ2-7; weak D call: TRBD2 (6 bases). The germline CDR1 and CDR2 sequences are KGHSH and LQKENI. V shed 8 bases and J shed 2 bases, with 22 bases lying between them. CDR3 length equals 16 residues. The CDR3 region is CASRRGNSGNAYEQYF. CDR3 DNA sequence: TGTGCCAGCCGCCGGGGTAATAGCGGTAATGCCTACGAGCAGTACTTC.

This sequence joins TRBV29-1 and TRBJ2-7; a possible D gene is TRBD2 (6 bases). CDR1 is SQVTM and CDR2 is ANQGSEA in the germline V gene. Trimming removed 5 bases at V and 0 bases at J, with 11 bases between. This CDR3 region has 13 residues. CDR3 in amino acids: CSVRLESSYEQYF. CDR3 nucleotide sequence: TGCAGCGTTCGACTAGAAAGCTCCTACGAGCAGTACTTC.

This chain uses TRBV7-2 with TRBJ1-2; D is unclear. V shed 0 bases and J shed 3 bases, with 14 bases lying between them. Germline lookup yields CDR1 SGHTA and CDR2 FQGNSA. The CDR3 spans 16 residues. The CDR3 region has the DNA TGTGCCAGCAGCTTAGCGCAACTGAGGACGGACTATGGCTACACCTTC. Its translation: CASSLAQLRTDYGYTF.

V and J are TRBV27 and TRBJ2-1, with 8 bases that match TRBD2. The germline V gene encodes CDR1 MNHEY and CDR2 SMNVEV (reference sequence). The CDR3 consists of 14 residues. V lost 7 bases and J lost 7; bases outside the gene matches: 9. Here the CDR3 reads CASTTGGPRNEQFF. The CDR3 DNA sequence: TGTGCCAGCACCACGGGGGGGCCGAGGAATGAGCAGTTCTTC.

In its sample, this clonotype was seen many times. This rearrangement joins TRBV24-1 to TRBJ2-1; unclear D gene. Germline V gives CDR1 KGHDR, CDR2 SFDVKD. The V end was cut by 0 bases, the J end by 8 bases, with 4 bases between. The CDR3 sequence is 12 residues long. The CDR3 reads CATSDLLDEQFF. The DNA for the CDR3 is TGTGCCACCAGTGATTTGTTAGATGAGCAGTTCTTC.

On this clonotype: A read error may be the cause here, since a much bigger clone is one base away. V gene TRBV20-1 combines with J gene TRBJ2-3; D is undetermined. Between the trimmed V and J ends, which lost 5 bases and 7 bases, there was a span of 10 bases. Germline assignment: CDR1 DFQATT and CDR2 SNEGSKA (reference sequence). This CDR3 has 11 residues. CDR3 amino acids: CSAGVAYTQYF. The CDR3 nucleotides are TGCAGTGCTGGAGTGGCATATACGCAGTATTTT.

The chain couples TRBV3-1 to TRBJ2-7; D could derive from TRBD1 or TRBD2 (6 bases each). Germline V gives CDR1 LGHDT, CDR2 YNNKEL (reference sequence). V gave up 1 base and J gave up 4 bases, with 11 bases separating them. The CDR3 loop spans 14 amino acids. For the CDR3, the DNA is TGTGCCAGCAGCCAAGTCGGGGGCTTATACGAGCAGTACTTC. It translates to CASSQVGGLYEQYF.

This clonotype was seen more than once but under ten times. The V call is TRBV29-1, the J call TRBJ2-6; TRBD1 matches 11 bases. Germline CDR1 SQVTM, CDR2 ANQGSEA. V lost 7 bases to trimming and J lost 1 base; unmatched junction nucleotides: 6. This CDR3 comprises 16 residues. For the CDR3, the DNA is TGCAGCGCTACCGGGACAGGGGGTTCTGGGGCCAACGTCCTGACTTTC. This sequence encodes CSATGTGGSGANVLTF. Full variable domain (rest looked up from reference TRBV29-1 and TRBJ2-6): SAVISQKPSRDICQRGTSLTIQCQVDSQVTMMFWYRQQPGQSLTLIATANQGSEATYESGFVIDKFPISRPNLTFSTLTVSNMSPEDSSIYLCSATGTGGSGANVLTFGAGSRLTVL.

The sample holds a few counts of this clonotype. The chain is built from TRBV20-1 and TRBJ2-5; D is undetermined. CDR3 length: 11 amino acids. Germline CDR1 and CDR2: DFQATT and SNEGSKA (reference sequence). The V end lost 6 bases, the J end lost 2 bases, and 7 bases lay between the germline ends. The CDR3 region has the DNA TGCAGTGCAACGGTGCAAGAGACCCAGTACTTC. Residues: CSATVQETQYF.

V usage is TRBV7-2 and J usage is TRBJ2-1; 8 bases align to TRBD2. The CDR3 extends over 19 amino acids. V shed 5 bases, J shed 0 bases, and the junction held 15 bases outside the gene matches. The germline gives CDR1 SGHTA, CDR2 FQGNSA. DNA of the CDR3: TGTGCCAGCAGCCTAACTAGCGGAGCTAGTCTGGTCTCCTACAATGAGCAGTTCTTC. It codes for CASSLTSGASLVSYNEQFF.

This clonotype has a handful of counts. The chain is built from TRBV5-1 and TRBJ2-3; D ambiguous. This CDR3 region has 16 residues. The ends were cut back, 2 bases at V and 3 bases at J, with 16 bases in the middle. Germline V lookup: CDR1 SGHRS, CDR2 YFSETQ. The CDR3, as DNA: TGCGCCAGCAGCTTTTTGAGCAGCAGTCCGACAGATACGCAGTATTTT. This translates into CASSFLSSSPTDTQYF. The full variable domain, in which reference TRBV5-1 and TRBJ2-3 provide the parts outside the CDR3, is KAGVTQTPRYLIKTRGQQVTLSCSPISGHRSVSWYQQTPGQGLQFLFEYFSETQRNKGNFPGRFSGRQFSNSRSEMNVSTLELGDSALYLCASSFLSSSPTDTQYFGPGTRLTVL.

This clonotype was counted only a few times. The chain carries TRBV6-2 or TRBV6-3 and TRBJ2-3; D is possibly TRBD1 or TRBD2 (5 bases each). Germline CDR1 reads MNHEY; CDR2 reads SVGEGT. CDR3 size: 14 residues. Trimming stripped 8 bases from V and 9 bases from J, with 21 bases between. The CDR3 bases are TGTGCCAGCTCCCCCGGGACCCCCATAGGGACGCAGTATTTT. Protein: CASSPGTPIGTQYF.

The chain uses TRBV4-1 and TRBJ1-4; no clear D. The CDR3 loop spans 18 amino acids. V lost 1 base and J 0 bases, leaving 15 bases between the germline ends. Germline V CDR1 and CDR2: MGHRA, YSYEKL. The CDR3 sequence is CASSQGWGGPATNEKLFF. Written as DNA, the CDR3 is TGCGCCAGCAGCCAAGGTTGGGGAGGACCCGCAACTAATGAAAAACTGTTTTTT.

The V call is TRBV6-5, the J call TRBJ2-1; weak D call: TRBD2 (6 bases). The J call is in doubt because the DNA end fits TRBJ2-7 better. The CDR3 is made up of 18 amino acids. Germline V gives CDR1 MNHEY, CDR2 SVGAGI. The CDR3 here is CASSYSIWGVSSYNEQYF. CDR3 in DNA: TGTGCCAGCAGTTACTCGATATGGGGGGTCAGCTCCTACAATGAGCAGTACTTC.

This rearrangement joins TRBV4-2 to TRBJ1-5; tentative D call: TRBD1 (6 bases). This CDR3 spans 15 amino acids. The germline CDR1 and CDR2 sequences are LGHNA and YNFKEQ. V lost 0 bases and J 4 bases, leaving 10 bases between the germline ends. CDR3: CASSQDRDRNQPQHF. The CDR3 DNA reads TGTGCCAGCAGCCAAGATCGAGACAGGAATCAGCCCCAGCATTTT.

This clonotype was picked up a small number of times. The V gene is TRBV4-2, the J gene TRBJ2-7, with unresolved D. CDR3 length: 14 residues. V was trimmed by 0 bases and J by 2 bases, leaving 8 bases between them. CDR1 and CDR2 from the germline V gene are LGHNA and YNFKEQ. CDR3 protein: CASSQDASTYEQYF. DNA of the CDR3: TGTGCCAGCAGCCAAGATGCCTCAACCTACGAGCAGTACTTC.

As to this clonotype: At one end the junction does not follow the germline gene, possibly because of a read error. This chain joins TRBV5-1 and TRBJ2-1; D may be TRBD1 or TRBD2 (5 bases each). CDR1 is SGHRS and CDR2 is YFSETQ in the germline V gene. The CDR3 runs to 16 residues. CDR3 loop: CASSGRRGNRNNGQFF. CDR3 DNA sequence: TGCGCCAGCAGCGGGAGAAGGGGCAACCGGAACAATGGGCAGTTCTTC.

The rearrangement uses TRBV12-3 or TRBV12-4 and TRBJ2-2, with TRBD2 as a possible D gene (5 bases). The V gene lost 4 bases and the J gene lost 5 bases, with 14 bases spanning the gap. This CDR3 is 15 amino acids long. The CDR3 nucleotides read TGTGCCAGCAGTTACGGCACCCGAGGGACCGGGGAGCTGTTTTTT. This translates into CASSYGTRGTGELFF.

The sample holds many counts of this clonotype. V is TRBV6-6 and J is TRBJ1-1; weak D call: TRBD1 (6 bases). Germline CDR1 MNHNY, CDR2 SVGAGI (reference sequence). The ends were cut back, 7 bases at V and 2 bases at J, with 11 bases in the middle. The CDR3 covers 13 residues. This chain's CDR3 is CASTLTGNTEAFF. CDR3 DNA: TGTGCCAGCACCCTGACAGGAAACACTGAAGCTTTCTTT.

The chain uses TRBV5-1 and TRBJ2-7; 7 bases map to TRBD2. CDR1 and CDR2 from the germline V gene are SGHRS and YFSETQ. CDR3 size: 15 residues. J was trimmed by 0 bases and V by 4 bases; bases with no gene match: 7. CDR3 in DNA: TGCGCCAGCAGCCCCGAGCGGGGCCTCTCCTACGAGCAGTACTTC. It specifies CASSPERGLSYEQYF.

On this clonotype: An end of the junction does not agree with germline; a read error may underlie this. The rearrangement joins TRBV6-5 to TRBJ2-5, with 10 bases identical to TRBD2. The CDR3 totals 16 residues. Germline assignment: CDR1 MNHEY and CDR2 SVGAGI. The CDR3 coding sequence is TGTACCAGCAGTTACGGACTAGCGGTGTACCAAGAGACCCAGTACTTC. This sequence encodes CTSSYGLAVYQETQYF.

In DNA form, the CDR3 reads TGTGCCAGCAGGCAACCGGGGGACACTGAAGCTTTCTTT. Its protein product is CASRQPGDTEAFF. V gene TRBV25-1 combines with J gene TRBJ1-1, with D possibly matching TRBD1 (5 bases). This CDR3 has 13 amino acids. Trimming removed 6 bases from V and 3 bases from J, with 11 bases in between. CDR1 is MGHDK, CDR2 SYGVNS, per germline.

This sequence joins TRBV29-1 and TRBJ2-2; perhaps TRBD2 as D (5 bases). The CDR3 is 14 amino acids. Germline V gene sequence: CDR1 SQVTM, CDR2 ANQGSEA. The V end was cut by 3 bases, the J end by 1 base, with 9 bases between. This chain's CDR3 is CSVEAGLNTGELFF. The CDR3, as DNA: TGCAGCGTTGAGGCCGGACTGAACACCGGGGAGCTGTTTTTT.